This T cell receptor beta chain was captured in a study of T cell repertoires in aging, cancer and after chemotherapy. Multiplex touch-down PCR with TRB-A/B primers amplified rearranged V-D-J TRB sequences. Via MiXCR, TCRdb re-called the multiplex PCR reads, giving one row per CDR3 protein. The repertoire includes under 6,000 distinct CDR3 sequences, around 30% of them detected once, and more than 25% sits in the top ten. Germline values: CDR1 ENHRY, CDR2 SYGVKD. Trimming removed 5 bases from V and 4 bases from J; junction bases left unmatched: 3. The CDR3 covers 13 residues. The template was genomic DNA from peripheral blood, not RNA.

The sequence was obtained from a human donor with a solid tumor. The sequenced sample was blood. This chain uses TRBV10-3 with TRBJ1-1; TRBD1 matches 8 bases. In nucleotides, the CDR3 is TGTGCCATCAGTTCAACAGGGGGCACTGAAGCTTTCTTT. Translation gives CAISSTGGTEAFF.